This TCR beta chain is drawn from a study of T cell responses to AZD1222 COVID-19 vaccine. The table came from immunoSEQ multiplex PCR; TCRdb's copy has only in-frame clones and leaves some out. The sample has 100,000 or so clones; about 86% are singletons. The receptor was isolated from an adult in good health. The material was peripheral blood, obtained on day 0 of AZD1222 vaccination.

The CDR3 DNA is TGTGCCAGTAGCCGGGACAGGGAAAACTACGAGCAGTACTTC. The encoded protein is CASSRDRENYEQYF. The chain recombines TRBV19 with TRBJ2-7, with 9 bases that match TRBD1. Trimming removed 6 bases from V and 3 bases from J; junction bases left unmatched: 6. Looked up from germline, CDR1 is LNHDA and CDR2 is SQIVND (reference sequence). The length of the CDR3 is 14 residues.